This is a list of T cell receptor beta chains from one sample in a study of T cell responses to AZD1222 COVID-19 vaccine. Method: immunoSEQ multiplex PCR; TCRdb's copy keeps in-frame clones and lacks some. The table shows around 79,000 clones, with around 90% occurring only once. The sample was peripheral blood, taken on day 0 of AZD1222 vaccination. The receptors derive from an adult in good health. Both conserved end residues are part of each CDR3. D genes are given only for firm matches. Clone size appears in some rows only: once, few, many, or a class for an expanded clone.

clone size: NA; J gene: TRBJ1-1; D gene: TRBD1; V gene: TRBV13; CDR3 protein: CASSFDRALSTEAFF; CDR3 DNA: TGTGCCAGCAGCTTCGACAGGGCCCTAAGCACTGAAGCTTTCTTT
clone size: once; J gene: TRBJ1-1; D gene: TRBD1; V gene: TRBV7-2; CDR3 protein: CASSFWTGNTEAFF; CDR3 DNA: TGTGCCAGCAGCTTCTGGACAGGGAACACTGAAGCTTTCTTT
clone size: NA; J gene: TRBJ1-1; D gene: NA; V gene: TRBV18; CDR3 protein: CASSPSREGNTEAFF; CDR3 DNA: TGTGCCAGCTCACCGTCCCGGGAGGGGAACACTGAAGCTTTCTTT
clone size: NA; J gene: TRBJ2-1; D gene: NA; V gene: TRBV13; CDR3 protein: CASSRPRELSNEQFF; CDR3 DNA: TGTGCCAGCAGTCGTCCCAGGGAATTGAGCAATGAGCAGTTCTTC
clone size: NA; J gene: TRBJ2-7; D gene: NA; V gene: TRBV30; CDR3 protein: CAWSVGAGVGYEQYF; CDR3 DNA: TGTGCCTGGAGTGTCGGGGCAGGGGTCGGATACGAGCAGTACTTC
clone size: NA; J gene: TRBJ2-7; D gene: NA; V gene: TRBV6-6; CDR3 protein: CASNTGSYEQYF; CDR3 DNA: TGTGCCAGCAATACAGGGAGCTACGAGCAGTACTTC
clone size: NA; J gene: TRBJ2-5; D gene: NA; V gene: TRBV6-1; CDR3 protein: CASSEAGGLQETQYF; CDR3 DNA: TGTGCCAGCAGTGAAGCCGGGGGACTGCAAGAGACCCAGTACTTC
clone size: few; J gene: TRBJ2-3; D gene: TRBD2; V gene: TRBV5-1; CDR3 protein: CASSPGAGGRGDTQYF; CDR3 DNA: TGCGCCAGCAGCCCTGGGGCGGGAGGGCGTGGAGATACGCAGTATTTT
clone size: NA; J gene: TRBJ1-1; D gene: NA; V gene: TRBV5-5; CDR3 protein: CASSLATHTEAFF; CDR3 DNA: TGTGCCAGCAGCTTGGCTACCCACACTGAAGCTTTCTTT
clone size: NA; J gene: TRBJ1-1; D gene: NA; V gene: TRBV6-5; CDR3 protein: CASSYTGRSPNTEAFF; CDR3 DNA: TGTGCCAGCAGTTACACCGGCAGGTCACCGAACACTGAAGCTTTCTTT
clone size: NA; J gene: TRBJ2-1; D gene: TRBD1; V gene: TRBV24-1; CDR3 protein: CATSDPGQGYNEQFF; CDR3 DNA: TGTGCCACCAGTGATCCGGGACAGGGATACAATGAGCAGTTCTTC
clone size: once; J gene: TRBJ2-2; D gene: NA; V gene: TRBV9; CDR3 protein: CASSVGGGNTGELFF; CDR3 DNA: TGTGCCAGCAGCGTAGGGGGCGGTAACACCGGGGAGCTGTTTTTT
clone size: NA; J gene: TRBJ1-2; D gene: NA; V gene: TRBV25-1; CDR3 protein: CASSESGGKDGYTF; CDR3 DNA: TGTGCCAGCAGTGAATCGGGCGGGAAGGATGGCTACACCTTC
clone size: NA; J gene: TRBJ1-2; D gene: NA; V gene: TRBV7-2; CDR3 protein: CASSLAAGRLPGGYTF; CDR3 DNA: TGTGCCAGCAGCTTAGCCGCCGGCAGGCTTCCGGGGGGCTACACCTTC
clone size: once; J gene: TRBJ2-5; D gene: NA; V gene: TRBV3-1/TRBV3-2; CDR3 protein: CASSQDPDPGETQYF; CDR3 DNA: TGTGCCAGCAGCCAAGATCCCGACCCCGGGGAGACCCAGTACTTC